The source of this T cell receptor (beta chain) is a study of CD8+ T cells in alopecia areata (dated by TCRdb to 2017 to 2018). At the level of the whole study: The treated patients, all with moderate-to-severe alopecia areata, were enrolled in an open-label pilot trial of oral tofacitinib given at 5 to 10 mg twice daily. Tofacitinib was given for 6 to 18 months, followed by 6 months of follow-up off drug to assess delayed response and recurrence. To study T cell clonal expansion in alopecia areata, the researchers applied high-throughput TCRbeta sequencing to both the C3H/HeJ mouse model and human patients. On the human side, TCRbeta sequencing was run on scalp tissue and on sorted CD4+ and CD8+ peripheral blood T cells from healthy controls and from alopecia areata patients with either patchy or totalis/universalis disease. Biopsies were taken from tofacitinib-treated patients at baseline and at 4 and 24 weeks of treatment, and a later scalp biopsy was taken in several of the tofacitinib-treated patients. Scalp clonality was compared across normal scalp (n=4), patchy alopecia areata scalp (n=8), and alopecia totalis/universalis scalp (n=8). RNA came from the PAXgene miRNA kit for fixed scalp, the miRNeasy kit for PBMCs, and the RNeasy kit for mouse skin. Amplification of TCRbeta CDR3 regions was done by immunoSEQ multiplex PCR using 35 Vbeta forward primers and 13 Jbeta reverse primers.

A word on this clone: What antigen it recognizes has not been identified. No quality values exist for individual bases; no much larger clone is one base distant.

The sample's time point label, in plain terms: baseline before oral tofacitinib. Peripheral blood and lesional scalp punch biopsies were obtained from patients with alopecia areata. PBMCs were separated by density centrifugation and stained for CD3, CD4 and CD8, after which CD4+ and CD8+ T cells were sorted on a FACSAria. Points the paper makes about the study in general: Shared TCR sequences between patients were less evident than in mice, which may be partly attributable to HLA diversity in the patient population. Scalp TCR repertoire analysis is complicated because resident alphabeta T cells in normal human skin are also sequenced, whereas mouse skin is dominated by gammadelta T cells. Higher clonality and more expanded CD8+ clones were observed in lesional scalp than in normal scalp, particularly in alopecia totalis/universalis, a finding suggestive of antigenic drive.

The library came from the immunoSEQ multiplex PCR assay. To provide template for TCR sequencing, every sample had RNA extracted and reverse transcribed into cDNA. First-strand cDNA was synthesized using SuperScript III with a 2:1 mix of oligo-dT and random hexamers. Amplification bias was assessed with a synthetic immune receptor repertoire, and residual bias was removed computationally. As for the original processing: After raw reads were preprocessed to remove errors, the CDR3 was defined following IMGT conventions as running from the conserved cysteine to phenylalanine. Clonality was computed by normalizing Shannon entropy by log2 of the number of productive unique TCRs and subtracting the result from 1. Whether scalp clones were CD4 or CD8 was inferred by matching scalp TCRbeta sequences against CD4 and CD8 repertoires sorted from blood. TCRdb mirrors the immuneACCESS table, restricted to in-frame sequences. Some clones are absent from its copies; in checked studies, under half trace to an unresolved V gene, and the reason for the others is unknown. V, J and clone size were drawn from that table, and D and trimming were deduced from the DNA. The sample includes around 160,000 clones, with about 90% observed a single time. The ten largest account for less than 15% of the sample.

V and J are truncated by 0 bases and 5 bases respectively, leaving an intervening sequence of 10 bases. From the germline V gene, CDR1 is MGHRA and CDR2 is YSYEKL. The CDR3 sequence holds 14 residues, the cysteine and phenylalanine included. Here the CDR3 DNA is all that survives: 42 bases in frame from base 1. This clonotype was obtained from a human donor with alopecia areata. The sequence joins TRBV4-1 to TRBJ1-1; no D gene is confidently identified. The sample was CD8+ T cells sorted from blood, taken at week 0. The CDR3 loop reads CASSQDLRGTEAFF. The DNA sequence is given as TGCGCCAGCAGCCAAGATTTACGGGGAACTGAAGCTTTCTTT.